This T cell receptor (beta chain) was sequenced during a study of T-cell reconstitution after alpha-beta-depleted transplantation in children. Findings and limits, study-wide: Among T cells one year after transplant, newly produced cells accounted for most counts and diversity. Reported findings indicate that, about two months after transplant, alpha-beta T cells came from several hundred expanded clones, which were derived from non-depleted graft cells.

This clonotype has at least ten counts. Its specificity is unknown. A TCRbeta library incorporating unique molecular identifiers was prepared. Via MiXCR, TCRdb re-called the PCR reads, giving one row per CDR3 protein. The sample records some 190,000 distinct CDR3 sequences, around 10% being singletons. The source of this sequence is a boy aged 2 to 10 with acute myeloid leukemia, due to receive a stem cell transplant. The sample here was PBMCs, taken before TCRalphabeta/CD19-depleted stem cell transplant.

CDR3 DNA sequence: TGCGCCAGCAGCCTGAGGGGGGGCCGAGAGACCCAGTACTTC. Its translation is CASSLRGGRETQYF. The gene calls are TRBV5-1 and TRBJ2-5; the D gene is possibly TRBD2 (7 bases). The V gene lost 4 bases and the J gene lost 4 bases, with 14 bases spanning the gap. CDR1 and CDR2 (germline): SGHRS, YFSETQ. This CDR3 has 14 residues.